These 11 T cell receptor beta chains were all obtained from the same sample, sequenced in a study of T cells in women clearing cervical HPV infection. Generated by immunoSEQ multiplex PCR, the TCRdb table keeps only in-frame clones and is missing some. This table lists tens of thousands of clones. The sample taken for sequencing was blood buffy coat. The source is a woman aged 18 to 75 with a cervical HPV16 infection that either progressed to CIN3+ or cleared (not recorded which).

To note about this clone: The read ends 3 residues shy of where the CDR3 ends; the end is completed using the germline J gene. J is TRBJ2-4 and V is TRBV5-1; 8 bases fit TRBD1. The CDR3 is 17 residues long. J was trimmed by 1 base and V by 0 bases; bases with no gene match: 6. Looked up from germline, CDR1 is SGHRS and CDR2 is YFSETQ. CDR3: CASSLAGGALAKNIQYF. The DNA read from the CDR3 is TGCGCCAGCAGCTTGGCAGGGGGCGCGTTGGCCAAAAACATT.

The covered CDR3 bases are TGCAGTGCGGGTACAGGGCTCGGTGGCAATCAGCCC. It specifies CSAGTGLGGNQP. The full-length CDR3 reads as CSAGTGLGGNQPQHF. The rearrangement links TRBV20-1 to TRBJ1-5; the D gene is possibly TRBD1 (6 bases). The read gets to within 3 residues of the CDR3 end, and the germline J gene fills in the rest. The CDR3 totals 15 residues. V lost 6 bases to trimming and J lost 2 bases, with 17 bases between them. Germline V gene sequence: CDR1 DFQATT, CDR2 SNEGSKA (reference sequence).

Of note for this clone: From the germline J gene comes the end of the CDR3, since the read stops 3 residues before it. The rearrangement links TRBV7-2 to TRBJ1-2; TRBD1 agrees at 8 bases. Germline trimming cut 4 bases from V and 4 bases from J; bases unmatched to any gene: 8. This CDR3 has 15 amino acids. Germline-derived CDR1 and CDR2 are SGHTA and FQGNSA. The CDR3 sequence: CASSSAAGQGYGYTF. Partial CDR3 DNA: TGTGCCAGCAGCTCCGCGGCCGGACAGGGCTATGGC.

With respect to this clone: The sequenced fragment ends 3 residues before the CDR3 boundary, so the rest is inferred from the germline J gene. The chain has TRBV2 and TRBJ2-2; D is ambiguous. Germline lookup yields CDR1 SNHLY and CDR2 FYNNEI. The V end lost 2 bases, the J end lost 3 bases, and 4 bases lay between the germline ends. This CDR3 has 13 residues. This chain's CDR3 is CASSEQYTGELFF. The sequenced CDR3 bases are TGTGCCAGCAGTGAACAGTACACCGGGGAG.

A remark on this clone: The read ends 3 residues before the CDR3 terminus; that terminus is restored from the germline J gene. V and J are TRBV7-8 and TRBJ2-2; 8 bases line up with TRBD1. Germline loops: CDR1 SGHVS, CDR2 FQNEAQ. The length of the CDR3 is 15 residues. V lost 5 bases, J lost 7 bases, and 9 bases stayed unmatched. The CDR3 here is CASSPGDRMVGELFF. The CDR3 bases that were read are TGTGCCAGCAGCCCCGGGGACAGGATGGTCGGGGAG. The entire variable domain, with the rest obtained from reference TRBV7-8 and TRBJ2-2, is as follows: GAGVSQSPRYKVAKRGQDVALRCDPISGHVSLFWYQQALGQGPEFLTYFQNEAQLDKSGLPSDRFFAERPEGSVSTLKIQRTQQEDSAVYLCASSPGDRMVGELFFGEGSRLTVL.

The sequenced part of the CDR3 DNA is TGTGCCAGCAGCCAAGACAGCCAAGAGACC. Its translation is CASSQDSQET. The whole CDR3 reads CASSQDSQETQYF. V usage is TRBV11-3 and J usage is TRBJ2-5, with TRBD1 as a possible D gene (5 bases). The read falls 3 residues short of the CDR3 end, and the missing part is taken from the germline J gene. With 5 bases removed from V and 1 base from J, the gap between germline ends came to 8 bases. Looked up from germline, CDR1 is SGHNT and CDR2 is YENEEA. The CDR3 runs to 13 residues.

CDR3 DNA (partial): TGTGCCAGCAGTCGGGACAGGGGTTCGGAGACC. Translated, it gives CASSRDRGSET. The CDR3 reads in full as CASSRDRGSETQYF. The chain has TRBV7-2 and TRBJ2-5, with 10 bases that match TRBD1. The read falls 3 residues short of the CDR3 end, and the missing part is taken from the germline J gene. The CDR3 contains 14 residues. With V trimmed by 6 bases and J by 5 bases, 6 bases remained unmatched. The V gene's germline CDR1 is SGHTA and CDR2 FQGNSA.

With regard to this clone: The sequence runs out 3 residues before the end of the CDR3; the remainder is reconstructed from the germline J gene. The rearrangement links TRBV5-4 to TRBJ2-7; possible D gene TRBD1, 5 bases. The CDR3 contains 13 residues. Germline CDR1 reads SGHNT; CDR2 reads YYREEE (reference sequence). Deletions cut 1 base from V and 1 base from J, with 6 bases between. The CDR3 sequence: CASSLTGSYEQYF. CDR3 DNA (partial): TGTGCCAGCAGCTTGACAGGTTCCTACGAG.

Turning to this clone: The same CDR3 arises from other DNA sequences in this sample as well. Incomplete CDR3 DNA: TGTGCCAGCTCACCCGGGACAGGGGGCAAGGAGACC. Amino acid sequence: CASSPGTGGKET. The whole CDR3 sequence reads CASSPGTGGKETQYF. This chain uses TRBV18 with TRBJ2-5; 12 bases align to TRBD1. The read ends 3 residues early relative to the CDR3; the germline J gene fills the gap. CDR3 size: 15 residues. In germline, CDR1 is KGHSH, CDR2 LQKENI. V lost 3 bases to trimming and J lost 5 bases; unmatched junction nucleotides: 4.

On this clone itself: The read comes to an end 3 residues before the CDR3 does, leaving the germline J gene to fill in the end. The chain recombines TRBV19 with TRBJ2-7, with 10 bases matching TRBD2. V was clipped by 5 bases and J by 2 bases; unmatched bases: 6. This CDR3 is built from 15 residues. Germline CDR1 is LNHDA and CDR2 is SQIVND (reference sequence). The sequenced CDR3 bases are TGTGCCAGTAGTGCCGGGACTAGCGTAACCTACGAG. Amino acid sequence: CASSAGTSVTYE. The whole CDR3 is CASSAGTSVTYEQYF.

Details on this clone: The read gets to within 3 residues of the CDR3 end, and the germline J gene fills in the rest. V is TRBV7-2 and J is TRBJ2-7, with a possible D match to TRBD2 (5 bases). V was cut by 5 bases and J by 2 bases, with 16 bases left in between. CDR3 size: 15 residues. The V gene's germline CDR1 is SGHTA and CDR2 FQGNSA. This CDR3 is CASSLGSGTTYEQYF. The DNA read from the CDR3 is TGTGCCAGCAGCCTAGGCAGCGGTACTACCTACGAG.